A single T cell receptor (beta chain) is shown here with its context. V was pared by 6 bases and J by 0 bases, with 8 bases between. The CDR3 runs to 13 residues. Germline lookup yields CDR1 MGHDK and CDR2 SYGVNS. The data are from a study of cytomegalovirus exposure and HLA in healthy donors. 13 Jbeta primers and 60 Vbeta primers were used for the PCR. Original processing notes: In a later analysis, around 12 million of 75 million to 85 million unique beta chains occurred in at least two donors. Clones were read by immunoSEQ multiplex PCR, and TCRdb kept only the in-frame ones, dropping some. V and J calls and clone size are those listed in that table; D and trimming were worked out from the DNA. The table shows 100,000 to 150,000 clones, with under 12% occurring only once.

This TCR was sampled from a young woman in good health and CMV-seropositive. Sequenced sample: PBMCs. The rearrangement links TRBV25-1 to TRBJ1-1; possible D gene TRBD1, 5 bases. CDR3 coding DNA: TGTGCCAGCAGACAGACAGTGAACACTGAAGCTTTCTTT. This codes for CASRQTVNTEAFF.